A single sample gave rise to the 4 T cell receptor beta chains below, sequenced in a study of blood T cell repertoires in COVID-19 (dated by TCRdb to about 2020). The library was built by means of the immunoSEQ multiplex PCR assay. As stored in TCRdb, this immuneACCESS dataset retains in-frame rearrangements with V and J assigned. A fraction of the clones does not appear; measured against another copy, unresolved V genes explain less than half of the discrepancy, and the remainder lacks a known reason. The sample table shows roughly 32,000 clones, and 60% to 80% are seen once. Over 12% of the sample is in the top ten clones. Input material: peripheral blood. The receptors shown here come from a man older than 75 with active or convalescent COVID-19.

The genes are TRBV18 and TRBJ1-4; no reliable D call. The CDR3 is 13 residues long. V gave up 5 bases and J gave up 1 base, with 5 bases separating them. Germline V gene lookup returns CDR1 KGHSH and CDR2 LQKENI. The CDR3 DNA sequence: TGTGCCAGCTCAGCGGAAACTAATGAAAAACTGTTTTTT. Protein product: CASSAETNEKLFF.

V is TRBV9 and J is TRBJ1-1, with TRBD1 as a possible D gene (6 bases). CDR3 length: 14 amino acids. Looked up from germline, CDR1 is SGDLS and CDR2 is YYNGEE. V was shortened by 3 bases and J by 4 bases, with 13 bases between the two germline ends. CDR3 in DNA: TGTGCCAGCAGCGCTACAGGGATGAGCACTGAAGCTTTCTTT. It is translated as CASSATGMSTEAFF.

The chain links TRBV4-1 to TRBJ2-3; TRBD2 agrees at 8 bases. The ends lost 0 bases at V and 7 bases at J; junction bases unmatched: 3. The germline V gene encodes CDR1 MGHRA and CDR2 YSYEKL. The CDR3 sequence is 14 residues long. The CDR3 bases are TGCGCCAGCAGCCAAGATCGGGGGGGGTATACGCAGTATTTT. Amino acid sequence: CASSQDRGGYTQYF.

This clone was counted a single time. This chain links TRBV5-4 with TRBJ2-1, with 11 bases identical to TRBD2. V lost 2 bases, J lost 7 bases, and 8 bases stayed unmatched. Germline loops: CDR1 SGHNT, CDR2 YYREEE (reference sequence). The CDR3 extends over 16 amino acids. CDR3 bases: TGTGCCAGCAGCTTTCGCACTAGCGGGAGTAGAAATGAGCAGTTCTTC. Protein product: CASSFRTSGSRNEQFF.